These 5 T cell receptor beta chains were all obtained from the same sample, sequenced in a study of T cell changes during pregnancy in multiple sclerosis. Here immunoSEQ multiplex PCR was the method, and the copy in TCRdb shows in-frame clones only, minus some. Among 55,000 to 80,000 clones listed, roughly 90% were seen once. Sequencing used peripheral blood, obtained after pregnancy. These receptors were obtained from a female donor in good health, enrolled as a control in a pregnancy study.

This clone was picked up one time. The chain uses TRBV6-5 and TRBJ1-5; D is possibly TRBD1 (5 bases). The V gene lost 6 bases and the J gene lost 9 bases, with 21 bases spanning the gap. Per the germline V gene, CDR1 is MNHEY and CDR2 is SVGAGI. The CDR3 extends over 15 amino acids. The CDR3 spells CASSAGTLDLRPQHF. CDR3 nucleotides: TGTGCCAGCAGCGCCGGGACTTTGGACCTTCGGCCCCAGCATTTT.

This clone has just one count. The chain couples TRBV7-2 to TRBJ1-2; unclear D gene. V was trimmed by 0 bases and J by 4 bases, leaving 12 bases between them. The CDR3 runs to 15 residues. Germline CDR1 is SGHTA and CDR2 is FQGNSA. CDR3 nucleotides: TGTGCCAGCAGCTTAGCGTTGGAGGCAGGCTATGGCTACACCTTC. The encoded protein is CASSLALEAGYGYTF.

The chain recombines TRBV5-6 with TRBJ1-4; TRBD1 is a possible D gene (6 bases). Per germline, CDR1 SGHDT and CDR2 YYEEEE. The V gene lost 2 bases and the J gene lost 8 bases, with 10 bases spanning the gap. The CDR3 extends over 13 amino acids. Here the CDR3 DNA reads TGTGCCAGCAGCTTCAGGGGCGAGGAAAAACTGTTTTTT. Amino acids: CASSFRGEEKLFF. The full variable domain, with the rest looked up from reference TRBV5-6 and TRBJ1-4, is DAGVTQSPTHLIKTRGQQVTLRCSPKSGHDTVSWYQQALGQGPQFIFQYYEEEERQRGNFPDRFSGHQFPNYSSELNVNALLLGDSALYLCASSFRGEEKLFFGSGTQLSVL.

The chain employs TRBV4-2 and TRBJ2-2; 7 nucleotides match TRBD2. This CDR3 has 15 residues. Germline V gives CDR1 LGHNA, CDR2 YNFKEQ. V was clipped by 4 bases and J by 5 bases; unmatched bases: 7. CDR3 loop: CASSPPSGGTGELFF. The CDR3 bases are TGTGCCAGCAGCCCTCCTTCCGGGGGGACCGGGGAGCTGTTTTTT.

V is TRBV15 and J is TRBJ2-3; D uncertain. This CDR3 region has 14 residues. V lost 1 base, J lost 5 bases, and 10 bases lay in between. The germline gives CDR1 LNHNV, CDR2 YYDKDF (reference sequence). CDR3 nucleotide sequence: TGTGCCACCAGCAGAGGCGACACCGAAGATACGCAGTATTTT. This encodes CATSRGDTEDTQYF.